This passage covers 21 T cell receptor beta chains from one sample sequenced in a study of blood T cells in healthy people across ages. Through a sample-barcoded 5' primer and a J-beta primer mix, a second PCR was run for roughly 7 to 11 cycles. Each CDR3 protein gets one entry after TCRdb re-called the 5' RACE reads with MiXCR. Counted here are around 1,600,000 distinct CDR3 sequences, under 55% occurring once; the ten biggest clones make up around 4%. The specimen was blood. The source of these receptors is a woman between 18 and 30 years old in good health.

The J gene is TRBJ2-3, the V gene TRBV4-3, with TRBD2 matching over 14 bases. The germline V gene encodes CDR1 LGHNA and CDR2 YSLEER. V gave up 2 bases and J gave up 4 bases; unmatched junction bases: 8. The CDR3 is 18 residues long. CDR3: CASSQRMRLAGGPDTQYF. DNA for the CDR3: TGCGCCAGCAGCCAAAGAATGAGACTAGCGGGGGGGCCAGATACGCAGTATTTT.

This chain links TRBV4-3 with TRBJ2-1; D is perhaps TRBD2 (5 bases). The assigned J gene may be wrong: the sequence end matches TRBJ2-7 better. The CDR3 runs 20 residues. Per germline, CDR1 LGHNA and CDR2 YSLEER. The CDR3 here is CASSQGRGGRQREIYNEQYF. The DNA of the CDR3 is TGCGCCAGCAGCCAAGGTCGGGGTGGAAGGCAAAGGGAGATCTACAATGAGCAGTACTTC.

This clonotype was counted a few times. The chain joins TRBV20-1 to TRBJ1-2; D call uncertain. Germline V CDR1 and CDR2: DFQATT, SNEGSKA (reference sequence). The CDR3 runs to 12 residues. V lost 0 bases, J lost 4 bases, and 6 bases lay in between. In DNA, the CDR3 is TGCAGTGCTAGAGATATCCCCTATGGCTACACCTTC. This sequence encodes CSARDIPYGYTF.

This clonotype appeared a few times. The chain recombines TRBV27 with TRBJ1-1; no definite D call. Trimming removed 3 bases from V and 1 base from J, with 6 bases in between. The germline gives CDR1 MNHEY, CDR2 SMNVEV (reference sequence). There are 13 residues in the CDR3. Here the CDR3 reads CASSLWTNTEAFF. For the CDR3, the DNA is TGTGCCAGCAGTTTGTGGACGAACACTGAAGCTTTCTTT.

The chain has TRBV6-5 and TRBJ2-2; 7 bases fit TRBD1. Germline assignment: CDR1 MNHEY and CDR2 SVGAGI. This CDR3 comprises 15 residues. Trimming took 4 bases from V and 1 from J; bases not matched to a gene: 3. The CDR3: CASSLGQVNTGELFF. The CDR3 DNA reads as TGTGCCAGCAGTTTAGGACAGGTGAACACCGGGGAGCTGTTTTTT.

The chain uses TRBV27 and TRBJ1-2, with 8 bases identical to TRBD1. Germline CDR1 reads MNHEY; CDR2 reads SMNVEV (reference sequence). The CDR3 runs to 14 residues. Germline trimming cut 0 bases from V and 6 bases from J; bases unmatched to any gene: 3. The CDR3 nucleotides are TGTGCCAGCAGTTTATCACAGGGGGGGCATGGCTACACCTTC. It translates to CASSLSQGGHGYTF.

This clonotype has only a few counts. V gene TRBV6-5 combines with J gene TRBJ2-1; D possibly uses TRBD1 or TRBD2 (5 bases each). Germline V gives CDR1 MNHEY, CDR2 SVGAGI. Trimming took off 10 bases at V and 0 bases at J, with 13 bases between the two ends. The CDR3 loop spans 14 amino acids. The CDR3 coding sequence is TGTGCCACCCAATGGGGGAGCTCCTACAATGAGCAGTTCTTC. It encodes CATQWGSSYNEQFF.

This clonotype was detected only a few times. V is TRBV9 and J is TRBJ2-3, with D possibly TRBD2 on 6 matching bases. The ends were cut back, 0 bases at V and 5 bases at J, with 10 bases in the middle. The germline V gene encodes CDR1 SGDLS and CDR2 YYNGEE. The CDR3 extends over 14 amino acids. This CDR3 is CASSVVGGRDTQYF. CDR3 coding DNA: TGTGCCAGCAGCGTAGTTGGAGGGCGAGATACGCAGTATTTT.

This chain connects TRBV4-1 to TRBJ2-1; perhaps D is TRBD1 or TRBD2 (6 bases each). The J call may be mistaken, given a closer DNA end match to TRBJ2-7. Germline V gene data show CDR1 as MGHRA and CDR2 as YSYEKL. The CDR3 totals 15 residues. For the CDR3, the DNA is TGCGCCAGCAGCCAAGTGGGGGGCTCCTACAATGAGCAGTACTTC. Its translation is CASSQVGGSYNEQYF.

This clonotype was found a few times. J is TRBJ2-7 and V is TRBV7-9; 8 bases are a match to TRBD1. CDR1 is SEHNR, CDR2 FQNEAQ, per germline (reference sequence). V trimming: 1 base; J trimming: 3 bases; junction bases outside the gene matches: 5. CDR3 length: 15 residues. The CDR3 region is CASSLVTGGVYEQYF. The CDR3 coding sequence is TGTGCCAGCAGCTTAGTAACAGGGGGTGTCTACGAGCAGTACTTC.

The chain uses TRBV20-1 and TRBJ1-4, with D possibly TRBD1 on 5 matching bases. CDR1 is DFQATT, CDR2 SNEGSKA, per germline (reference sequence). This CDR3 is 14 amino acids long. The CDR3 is CSVPPGRHNEKLFF. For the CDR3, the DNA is TGCAGCGTTCCCCCGGGACGGCATAATGAAAAACTGTTTTTT.

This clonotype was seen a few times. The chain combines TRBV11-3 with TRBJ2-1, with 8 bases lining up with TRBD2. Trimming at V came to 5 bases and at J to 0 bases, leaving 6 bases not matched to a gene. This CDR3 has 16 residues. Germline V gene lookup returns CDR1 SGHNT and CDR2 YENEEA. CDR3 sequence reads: CASSPTLAGSYNEQFF. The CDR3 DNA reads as TGTGCCAGCAGCCCGACCCTAGCGGGCTCCTACAATGAGCAGTTCTTC. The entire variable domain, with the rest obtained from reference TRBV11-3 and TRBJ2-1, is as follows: EAGVVQSPRYKIIEKKQPVAFWCNPISGHNTLYWYLQNLGQGPELLIRYENEEAVDDSQLPKDRFSAERLKGVDSTLKIQPAELGDSAVYLCASSPTLAGSYNEQFFGPGTRLTVL.

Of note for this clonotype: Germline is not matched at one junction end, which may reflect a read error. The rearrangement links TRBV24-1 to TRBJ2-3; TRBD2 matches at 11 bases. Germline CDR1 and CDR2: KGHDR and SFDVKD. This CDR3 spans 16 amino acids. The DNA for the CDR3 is TGTGCCACCAGTGATGTGCTAGCGGGAGGCACAGACACGCAGTATTTT. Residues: CATSDVLAGGTDTQYF.

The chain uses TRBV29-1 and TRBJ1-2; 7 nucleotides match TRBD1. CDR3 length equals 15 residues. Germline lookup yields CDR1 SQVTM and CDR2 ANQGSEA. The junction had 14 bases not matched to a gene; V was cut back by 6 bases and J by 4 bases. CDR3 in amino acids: CSVLLQGKSGYGYTF. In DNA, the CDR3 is TGCAGCGTCCTATTACAGGGGAAGTCTGGCTATGGCTACACCTTC.

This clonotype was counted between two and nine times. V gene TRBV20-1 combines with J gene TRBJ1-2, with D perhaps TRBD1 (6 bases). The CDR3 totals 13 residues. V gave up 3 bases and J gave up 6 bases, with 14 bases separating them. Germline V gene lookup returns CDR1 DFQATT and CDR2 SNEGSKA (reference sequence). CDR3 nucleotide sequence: TGCAGTGCTAGCCTGGGGGCGTTCGATGGCTACACCTTC. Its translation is CSASLGAFDGYTF.

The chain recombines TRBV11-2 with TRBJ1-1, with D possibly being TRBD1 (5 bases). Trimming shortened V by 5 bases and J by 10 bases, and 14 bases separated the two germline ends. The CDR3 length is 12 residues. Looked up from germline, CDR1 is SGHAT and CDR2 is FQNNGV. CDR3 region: CASSGFGDGAFF. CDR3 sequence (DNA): TGTGCCAGCAGCGGGTTCGGGGACGGAGCTTTCTTT.

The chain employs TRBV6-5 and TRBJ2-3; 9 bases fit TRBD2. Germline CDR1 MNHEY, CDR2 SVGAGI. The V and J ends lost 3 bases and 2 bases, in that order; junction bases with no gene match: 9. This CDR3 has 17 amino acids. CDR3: CASSYSVTSGNTDTQYF. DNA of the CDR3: TGTGCCAGCAGTTATTCCGTGACTAGCGGTAACACAGATACGCAGTATTTT.

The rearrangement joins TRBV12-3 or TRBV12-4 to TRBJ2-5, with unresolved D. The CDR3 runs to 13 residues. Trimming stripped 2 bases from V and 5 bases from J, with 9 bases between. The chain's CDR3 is CASSLLVMETQYF. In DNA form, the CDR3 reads TGTGCCAGCAGTTTATTAGTTATGGAGACCCAGTACTTC.

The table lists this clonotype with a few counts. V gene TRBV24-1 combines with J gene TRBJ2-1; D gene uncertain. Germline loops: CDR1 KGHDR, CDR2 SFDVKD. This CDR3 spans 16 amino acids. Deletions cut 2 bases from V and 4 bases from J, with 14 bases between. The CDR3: CATSDSQAQSYNEQFF. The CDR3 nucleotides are TGTGCCACCAGTGATTCGCAGGCCCAATCTTACAATGAGCAGTTCTTC.

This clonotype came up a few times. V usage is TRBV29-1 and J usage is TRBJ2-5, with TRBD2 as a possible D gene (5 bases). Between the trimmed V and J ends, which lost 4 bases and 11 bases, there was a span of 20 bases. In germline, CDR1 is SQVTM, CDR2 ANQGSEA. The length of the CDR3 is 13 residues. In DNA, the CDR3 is TGCAGCGTTGGATTCCTAAGCGGCAATGAGCAGTACTTC. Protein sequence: CSVGFLSGNEQYF.

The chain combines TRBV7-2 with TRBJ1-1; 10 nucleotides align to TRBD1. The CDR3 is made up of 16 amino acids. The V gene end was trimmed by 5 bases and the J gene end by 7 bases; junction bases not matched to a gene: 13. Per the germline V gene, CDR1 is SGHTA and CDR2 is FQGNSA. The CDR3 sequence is CASSPRQGAGSDEAFF. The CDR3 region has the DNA TGTGCCAGCAGCCCGAGACAGGGGGCCGGTTCCGATGAAGCTTTCTTT.